This T cell receptor beta chain was profiled in a study of identical twins. TCRdb reprocessed the 5' RACE reads with MiXCR, giving one entry per CDR3 protein. The data contain 540,000 or so distinct CDR3 sequences, around 20% of them singletons. Trimming shortened V by 10 bases and J by 0 bases, and 12 bases separated the two germline ends. CDR1 is SNHLY and CDR2 is FYNNEI in the germline V gene. The CDR3 spans 13 residues. This clonotype appeared a few times. In addition, the sample was reused for a study of yellow fever vaccine responses in identical twins.

The source of this sequence is a young woman in good health. The chain uses TRBV2 and TRBJ1-2; a possible D gene is TRBD1 (5 bases). Input material: CD4+ T cells sorted from blood. CDR3 residues: CATRDGTNYGYTF. CDR3 DNA sequence: TGTGCCACCCGGGACGGAACTAACTATGGCTACACCTTC.